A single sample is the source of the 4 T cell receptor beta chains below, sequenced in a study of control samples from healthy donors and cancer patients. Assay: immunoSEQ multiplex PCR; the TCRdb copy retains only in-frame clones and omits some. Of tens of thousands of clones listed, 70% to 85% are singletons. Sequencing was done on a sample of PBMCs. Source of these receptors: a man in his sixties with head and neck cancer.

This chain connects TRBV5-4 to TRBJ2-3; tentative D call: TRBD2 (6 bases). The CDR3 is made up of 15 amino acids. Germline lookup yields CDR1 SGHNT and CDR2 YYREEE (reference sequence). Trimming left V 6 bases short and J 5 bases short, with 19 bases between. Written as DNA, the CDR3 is TGTGCCAGCACCATCGGGACTCAAACCAGAGATACGCAGTATTTT. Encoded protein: CASTIGTQTRDTQYF.

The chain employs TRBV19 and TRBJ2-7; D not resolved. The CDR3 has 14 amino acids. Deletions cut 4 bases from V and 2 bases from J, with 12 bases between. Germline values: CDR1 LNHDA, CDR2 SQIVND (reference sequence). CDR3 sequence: CASSTAGHPYEQYF. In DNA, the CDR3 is TGTGCCAGTAGTACCGCTGGGCACCCCTACGAGCAGTACTTC.

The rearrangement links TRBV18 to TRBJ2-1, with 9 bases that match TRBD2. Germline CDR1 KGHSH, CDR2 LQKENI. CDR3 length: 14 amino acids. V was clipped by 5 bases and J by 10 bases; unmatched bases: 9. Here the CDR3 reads CASSTASGETEQFF. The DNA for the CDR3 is TGTGCCAGCTCAACAGCTAGCGGGGAGACAGAGCAGTTCTTC.

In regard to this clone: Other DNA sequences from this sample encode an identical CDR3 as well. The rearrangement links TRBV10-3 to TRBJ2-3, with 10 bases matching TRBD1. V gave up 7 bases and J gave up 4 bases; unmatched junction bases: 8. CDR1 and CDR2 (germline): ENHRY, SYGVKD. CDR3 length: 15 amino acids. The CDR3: CAITPGQGGADTQYF. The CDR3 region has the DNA TGTGCCATCACCCCTGGACAGGGGGGCGCAGATACGCAGTATTTT.